The 23 T cell receptor beta chains listed next were all sequenced from one sample in a study of TIL therapy for anti-PD-1-resistant metastatic lung cancer. Stated time point: pre-treatment sample, taken before nivolumab and TIL therapy. This was the immunoSEQ v3 assay. TCRdb's copy holds only in-frame clones and misses some; the assay was immunoSEQ multiplex PCR. The repertoire includes approximately 17,000 clones, roughly 85% of them detected once, and approximately 7.4% sits in the top ten. This specimen consisted of blood, obtained at baseline. The receptors shown here come from a person aged 25 to 85 with non-small cell lung cancer.

J is TRBJ1-1 and V is TRBV3-1 (or the pseudogene TRBV3-2), with 10 bases that match TRBD1. Per the germline V gene, CDR1 is LGHDT and CDR2 is YNNKEL (reference sequence). The V segment lost 3 bases and the J segment 2 bases; nucleotides outside the gene matches: 3. This CDR3 is built from 15 residues. As DNA, the CDR3 is TGTGCCAGCAGCCACCGGACAGGGGGAAACACTGAAGCTTTCTTT. Translated, it gives CASSHRTGGNTEAFF.

V gene TRBV19 combines with J gene TRBJ2-3, with 8 bases fitting TRBD2. V lost 4 bases to trimming and J lost 5 bases; unmatched junction nucleotides: 8. The CDR3 length is 15 residues. Germline V CDR1 and CDR2: LNHDA, SQIVND (reference sequence). The CDR3 here is CASSNSGGLGDTQYF. The CDR3 DNA sequence: TGTGCCAGTAGTAACAGCGGGGGCCTGGGAGATACGCAGTATTTT. The full variable domain, in which reference TRBV19 and TRBJ2-3 provide the parts outside the CDR3, is DGGITQSPKYLFRKEGQNVTLSCEQNLNHDAMYWYRQDPGQGLRLIYYSQIVNDFQKGDIAEGYSVSREKKESFPLTVTSAQKNPTAFYLCASSNSGGLGDTQYFGPGTRLTVL.

The chain recombines TRBV28 with TRBJ2-1; 9 bases map to TRBD2. V lost 6 bases and J lost 6; bases outside the gene matches: 12. The CDR3 length is 16 residues. The germline V gene has CDR1 MDHEN and CDR2 SYDVKM. Here the CDR3 DNA reads TGTGCCAGCAGGTCACCCGGGACTAGCTGGGGCAATGAGCAGTTCTTC. This encodes CASRSPGTSWGNEQFF.

The genes are TRBV7-2 and TRBJ2-7; TRBD1 is a possible D gene (5 bases). This CDR3 has 13 residues. V was cut by 2 bases and J by 4 bases, with 9 bases left in between. Per germline, CDR1 SGHTA and CDR2 FQGNSA. Here the CDR3 DNA reads TGTGCCAGCAGCTTACAGGGAATATACGAGCAGTACTTC. Amino acid sequence: CASSLQGIYEQYF.

The CDR3 sequence is CASSRVAGGADTQYF. The CDR3 nucleotides are TGTGCCAGTAGTCGGGTAGCGGGGGGTGCAGATACGCAGTATTTT. This chain links TRBV19 with TRBJ2-3; the match to TRBD2 covers 10 bases. The V gene end was trimmed by 5 bases and the J gene end by 4 bases; junction bases not matched to a gene: 6. Per germline, CDR1 LNHDA and CDR2 SQIVND (reference sequence). This CDR3 is 15 amino acids long.

V gene TRBV5-4 combines with J gene TRBJ1-1, with D tentatively TRBD1 (6 bases). The germline V and J ends were trimmed by 4 bases and 0 bases, with 16 bases remaining between them. This CDR3 has 16 amino acids. The germline gives CDR1 SGHNT, CDR2 YYREEE (reference sequence). CDR3 amino acids: CASSQEGGGMNTEAFF. The CDR3 DNA reads TGTGCCAGCAGCCAAGAAGGGGGGGGGATGAACACTGAAGCTTTCTTT.

This clone was recorded once. The rearrangement uses TRBV11-2 and TRBJ2-3; D may be TRBD2 (6 bases). The V gene lost 2 bases and the J gene lost 4 bases, with 13 bases spanning the gap. The germline V gene has CDR1 SGHAT and CDR2 FQNNGV. The CDR3 covers 15 residues. This CDR3 is CASSLIGREADTQYF. CDR3 nucleotide sequence: TGTGCCAGCAGCTTAATCGGCAGGGAGGCAGATACGCAGTATTTT.

This chain joins TRBV2 and TRBJ2-7; D uncertain. The CDR3 loop spans 10 amino acids. Trimming took off 7 bases at V and 7 bases at J, with 8 bases between the two ends. Germline CDR1 SNHLY, CDR2 FYNNEI. DNA of the CDR3: TGTGCCAGCACCGGCCGAGAGCAGTACTTC. Translation gives CASTGREQYF.

The genes are TRBV12-5 and TRBJ1-1; D unclear. The V gene lost 1 base and the J gene lost 1 base, with 7 bases spanning the gap. The CDR3 consists of 14 residues. Germline V gives CDR1 LGHNT, CDR2 FRNRAP. DNA for the CDR3: TGTGCTAGTGGTTTGGAGTGGGCGAACACTGAAGCTTTCTTT. This encodes CASGLEWANTEAFF.

The rearrangement uses TRBV18 and TRBJ2-7, with TRBD2 matching 7 bases. J lost 3 bases, V lost 3 bases, and 2 bases had no gene match. This CDR3 is built from 13 residues. Per germline, CDR1 KGHSH and CDR2 LQKENI. CDR3 amino acids: CASSPGTNYEQYF. The CDR3 DNA reads as TGTGCCAGCTCACCCGGGACTAACTACGAGCAGTACTTC.

The chain has TRBV14 and TRBJ2-1; 8 positions match TRBD2. V was pared by 2 bases and J by 9 bases, with 9 bases of the junction left unmatched. CDR1 and CDR2 from the germline V gene are SGHDN and FVKESK. This CDR3 is 15 amino acids long. CDR3 in amino acids: CASSQQAGARFEQFF. Here the CDR3 DNA reads TGTGCCAGCAGCCAACAAGCGGGAGCCCGGTTTGAGCAGTTCTTC. Full variable domain (rest looked up from reference TRBV14 and TRBJ2-1): EAGVTQFPSHSVIEKGQTVTLRCDPISGHDNLYWYRRVMGKEIKFLLHFVKESKQDESGMPNNRFLAERTGGTYSTLKVQPAELEDSGVYFCASSQQAGARFEQFFGPGTRLTVL.

The rearrangement joins TRBV5-4 to TRBJ2-5, with D unclear. V was clipped by 0 bases and J by 5 bases, with 8 bases between them. The CDR3 has 13 residues. CDR1 is SGHNT and CDR2 is YYREEE in the germline V gene (reference sequence). The CDR3 spells CASSLVPVETQYF. CDR3 coding DNA: TGTGCCAGCAGCTTGGTGCCTGTGGAGACCCAGTACTTC.

The chain uses TRBV7-2 and TRBJ2-3; D possibly corresponds to TRBD2 (5 bases). Trimming stripped 2 bases from V and 2 bases from J, with 8 bases between. CDR1 and CDR2 (germline): SGHTA, FQGNSA. This CDR3 is built from 14 residues. DNA for the CDR3: TGTGCCAGCAGCTTAATGGAGGACACAGATACGCAGTATTTT. The encoded protein is CASSLMEDTDTQYF.

This clone was recorded a few times. The chain carries TRBV5-4 and TRBJ2-2, with 10 nucleotides matching TRBD2. Trimming removed 0 bases from V and 6 bases from J; junction bases left unmatched: 8. This CDR3 is 17 amino acids long. Germline values: CDR1 SGHNT, CDR2 YYREEE (reference sequence). The DNA of the CDR3 is TGTGCCAGCAGCTTGGGTAGCGGGGGGAAGCGTGCCGGGGAGCTGTTTTTT. Translated: CASSLGSGGKRAGELFF.

The rearrangement uses TRBV29-1 and TRBJ2-1; 8 nucleotides align to TRBD1. The CDR3 has 13 residues. The ends lost 6 bases at V and 2 bases at J; junction bases unmatched: 3. CDR1 and CDR2 from the germline V gene are SQVTM and ANQGSEA. The chain's CDR3 is CSVETGAYNEQFF. DNA of the CDR3: TGCAGCGTGGAGACAGGGGCCTACAATGAGCAGTTCTTC.

This chain connects TRBV7-2 to TRBJ2-3, with TRBD2 matching 7 bases. The CDR3 runs to 15 residues. The germline CDR1 and CDR2 sequences are SGHTA and FQGNSA. V gave up 3 bases and J gave up 3 bases; unmatched junction bases: 6. The CDR3 loop is CASSFWDYPTDTQYF. The CDR3 DNA follows: TGTGCCAGCAGCTTCTGGGACTACCCGACAGATACGCAGTATTTT.

The chain carries TRBV29-1 and TRBJ2-1; D is unclear. Trimming removed 5 bases from V and 10 bases from J, with 12 bases in between. The CDR3 has 11 residues. Germline CDR1 SQVTM, CDR2 ANQGSEA. The CDR3 DNA is TGCAGCGTTCTCTGGCCCGGGGAGCAGTTCTTC. As protein: CSVLWPGEQFF.

The CDR3: CASSKPGLAGDAYEQYF. The CDR3 region has the DNA TGTGCCAGTAGCAAGCCGGGACTAGCGGGAGATGCCTACGAGCAGTACTTC. The chain joins TRBV19 to TRBJ2-7; TRBD2 aligns across 14 bases. The CDR3 runs 17 residues. The V gene's germline CDR1 is LNHDA and CDR2 SQIVND (reference sequence). Trimming removed 6 bases from V and 2 bases from J; junction bases left unmatched: 9.

The chain couples TRBV4-1 to TRBJ1-2, with D possibly TRBD1 on 5 matching bases. The germline V gene has CDR1 MGHRA and CDR2 YSYEKL. Trimming took 8 bases from V and 5 from J, leaving 15 bases between them. This CDR3 has 13 amino acids. CDR3 nucleotides: TGCGCCAGCTCAGCAGGGCCCTTATATGGCTACACCTTC. Protein product: CASSAGPLYGYTF.

This chain joins TRBV5-6 and TRBJ1-1; 8 bases line up with TRBD1. V was pared by 4 bases and J by 7 bases, with 9 bases of the junction left unmatched. The germline CDR1 and CDR2 sequences are SGHDT and YYEEEE. The CDR3 sequence is 14 residues long. The CDR3 sequence is CASSPGRGHVEAFF. In DNA form, the CDR3 reads TGTGCCAGCAGCCCCGGCAGGGGGCATGTTGAAGCTTTCTTT.

This chain links TRBV2 with TRBJ2-1; D remains ambiguous. The germline V and J ends were trimmed by 7 bases and 1 base, with 14 bases remaining between them. The length of the CDR3 is 15 residues. Germline V gene data show CDR1 as SNHLY and CDR2 as FYNNEI. CDR3 amino acids: CASTRRKGSYNEQFF. The CDR3, as DNA: TGTGCCAGCACCCGGCGTAAGGGATCCTACAATGAGCAGTTCTTC.

The V and J genes are TRBV6-6 and TRBJ2-1; D is unresolved. Germline CDR1 and CDR2: MNHNY and SVGAGI (reference sequence). This CDR3 is 14 amino acids long. V lost 0 bases and J lost 4, with 7 bases in between. The CDR3 DNA is TGTGCCAGCAGTTACTCGTTCGGATACAATGAGCAGTTCTTC. Amino acid sequence: CASSYSFGYNEQFF.

V is TRBV5-1 and J is TRBJ2-3; 7 bases agree with TRBD1. Germline lookup yields CDR1 SGHRS and CDR2 YFSETQ. This CDR3 region has 16 residues. The V gene end was trimmed by 0 bases and the J gene end by 2 bases; junction bases not matched to a gene: 6. The CDR3 reads CASSLGGTAPTDTQYF. CDR3 DNA: TGCGCCAGCAGCTTGGGGGGGACAGCCCCCACAGATACGCAGTATTTT.